This note documents a single T cell receptor beta chain sequence. This entry belongs to a study of blood T cell repertoires in COVID-19. About the study: The United States, Italy and Spain supplied acute and convalescent COVID-19 samples. Sources were T cells, B-cell-depleted T cells, or PBMCs; the material itself was cDNA or gDNA.

Clinical history reported by participants formed the basis on which cohorts were assigned. Per the original data handling: Estimation of nucleated cell counts was performed using reference gene primer amplification. Data came from immunoSEQ multiplex PCR; TCRdb stores just in-frame clones and leaves some out. That table furnishes V, J and clone size, whereas the DNA furnished D and trimming. The profile shows around 300,000 clones, around nine tenths of them singletons. This receptor was obtained from a woman aged 60-75 years who had recovered from COVID-19. Sequencing input: PBMCs or T cells enriched from blood (not recorded which).

The CDR3 DNA reads as TGTGCCAGCAGTTTCGAGGCCGAGCAGTACTTC. The encoded protein is CASSFEAEQYF. The chain combines TRBV28 with TRBJ2-7; D uncertain. This CDR3 contains 11 residues. Germline CDR1 reads MDHEN; CDR2 reads SYDVKM. V lost 3 bases to trimming and J lost 6 bases, with 6 bases between them.